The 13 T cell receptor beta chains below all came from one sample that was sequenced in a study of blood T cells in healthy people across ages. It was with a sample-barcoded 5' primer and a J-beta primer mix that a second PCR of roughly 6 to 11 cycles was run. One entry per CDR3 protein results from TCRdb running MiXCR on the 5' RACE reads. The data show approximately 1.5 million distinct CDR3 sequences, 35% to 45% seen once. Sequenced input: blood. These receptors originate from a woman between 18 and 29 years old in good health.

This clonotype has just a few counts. The CDR3, as DNA: TGCGCCAGCAGACAGCACGTAACAGGGGGCCACCAAGAGACCCAGTACTTC. It is translated as CASRQHVTGGHQETQYF. The chain combines TRBV5-1 with TRBJ2-5, with 9 bases matching TRBD1. The CDR3 extends over 17 amino acids. Germline V gene data show CDR1 as SGHRS and CDR2 as YFSETQ. V shed 5 bases, J shed 0 bases, and the junction held 11 bases outside the gene matches.

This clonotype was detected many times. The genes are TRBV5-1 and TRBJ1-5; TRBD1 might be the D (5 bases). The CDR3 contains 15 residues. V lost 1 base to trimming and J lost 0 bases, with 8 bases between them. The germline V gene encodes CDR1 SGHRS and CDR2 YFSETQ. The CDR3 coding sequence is TGCGCCAGCAGCTTGACGGGGACTAGCAATCAGCCCCAGCATTTT. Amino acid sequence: CASSLTGTSNQPQHF.

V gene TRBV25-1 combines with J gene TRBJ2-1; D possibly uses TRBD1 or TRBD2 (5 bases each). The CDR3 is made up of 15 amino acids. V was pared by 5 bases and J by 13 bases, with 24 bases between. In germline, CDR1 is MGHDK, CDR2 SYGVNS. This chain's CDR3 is CASSKHSQRAGTQFF. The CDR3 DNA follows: TGTGCCAGCAGTAAACATTCACAGAGAGCTGGGACCCAGTTCTTC.

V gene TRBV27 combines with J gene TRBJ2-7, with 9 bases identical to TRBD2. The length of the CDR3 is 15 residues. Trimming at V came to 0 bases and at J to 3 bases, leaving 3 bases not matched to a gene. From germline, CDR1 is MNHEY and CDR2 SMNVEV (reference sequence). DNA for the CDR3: TGTGCCAGCAGTTTATCGAGCGGGGGGAACTACGAGCAGTACTTC. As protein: CASSLSSGGNYEQYF.

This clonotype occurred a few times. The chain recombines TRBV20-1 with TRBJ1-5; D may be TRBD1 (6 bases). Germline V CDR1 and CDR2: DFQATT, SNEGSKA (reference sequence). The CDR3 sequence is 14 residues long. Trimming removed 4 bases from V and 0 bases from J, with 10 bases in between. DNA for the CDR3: TGCAGTGCTAAGAGGACAGATAGCAATCAGCCCCAGCATTTT. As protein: CSAKRTDSNQPQHF.

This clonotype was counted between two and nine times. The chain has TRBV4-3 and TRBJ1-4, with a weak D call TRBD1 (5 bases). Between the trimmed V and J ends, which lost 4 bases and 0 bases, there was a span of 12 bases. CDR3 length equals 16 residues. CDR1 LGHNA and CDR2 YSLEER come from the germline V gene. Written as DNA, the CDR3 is TGCGCCAGCAGCCCCGGGACTCTCGCAACTAATGAAAAACTGTTTTTT. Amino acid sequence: CASSPGTLATNEKLFF.

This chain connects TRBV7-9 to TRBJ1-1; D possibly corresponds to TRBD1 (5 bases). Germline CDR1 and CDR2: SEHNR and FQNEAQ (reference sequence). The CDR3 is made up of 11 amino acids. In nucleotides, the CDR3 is TGTGTCAACGGGGGGAACACTGAAGCTTTCTTT. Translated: CVNGGNTEAFF.

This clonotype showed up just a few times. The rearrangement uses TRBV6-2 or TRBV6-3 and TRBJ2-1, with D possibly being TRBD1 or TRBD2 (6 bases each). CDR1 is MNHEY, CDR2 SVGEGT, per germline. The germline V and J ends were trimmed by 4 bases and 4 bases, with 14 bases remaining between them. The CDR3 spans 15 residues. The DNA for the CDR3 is TGTGCCAGCAGTTTCCTGGGGGGCCAATACAATGAGCAGTTCTTC. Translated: CASSFLGGQYNEQFF.

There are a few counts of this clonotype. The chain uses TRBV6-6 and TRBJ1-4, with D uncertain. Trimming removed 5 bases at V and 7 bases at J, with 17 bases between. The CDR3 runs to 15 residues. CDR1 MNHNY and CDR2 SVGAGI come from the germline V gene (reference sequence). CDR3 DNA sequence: TGTGCCAGCAGTCTCCGGGCCCTAGGGAGTGAAAAACTGTTTTTT. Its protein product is CASSLRALGSEKLFF.

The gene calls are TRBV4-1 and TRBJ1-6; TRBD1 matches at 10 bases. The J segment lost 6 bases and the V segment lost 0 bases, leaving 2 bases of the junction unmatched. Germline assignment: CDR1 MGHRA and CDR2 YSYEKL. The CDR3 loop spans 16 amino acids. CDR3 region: CASSQEDRGTNSPLHF. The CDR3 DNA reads TGCGCCAGCAGCCAAGAGGACAGGGGGACTAATTCACCCCTCCACTTT.

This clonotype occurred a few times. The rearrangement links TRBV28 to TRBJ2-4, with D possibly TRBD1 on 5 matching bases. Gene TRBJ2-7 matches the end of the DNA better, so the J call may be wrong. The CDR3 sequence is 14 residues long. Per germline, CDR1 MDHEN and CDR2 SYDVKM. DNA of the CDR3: TGTGCCAGCAGTTTGACAGATCAGTGGTACGAGCAGTACTTC. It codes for CASSLTDQWYEQYF.

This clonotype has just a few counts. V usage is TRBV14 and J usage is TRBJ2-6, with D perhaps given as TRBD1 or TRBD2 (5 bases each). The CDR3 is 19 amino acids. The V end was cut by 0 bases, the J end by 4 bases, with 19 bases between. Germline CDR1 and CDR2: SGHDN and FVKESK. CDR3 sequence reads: CASSQEPGMWRSGANVLTF. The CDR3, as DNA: TGTGCCAGCAGCCAAGAGCCAGGGATGTGGAGGTCAGGGGCCAACGTCCTGACTTTC.

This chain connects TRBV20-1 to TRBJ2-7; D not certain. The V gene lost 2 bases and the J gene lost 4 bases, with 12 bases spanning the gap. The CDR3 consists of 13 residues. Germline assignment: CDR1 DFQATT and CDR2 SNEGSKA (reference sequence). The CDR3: CSARPSRVYEQYF. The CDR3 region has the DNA TGCAGTGCTAGACCCTCACGAGTTTACGAGCAGTACTTC.